The 19 T cell receptor beta chains below all came from one sample that was sequenced in a study of blood T cell repertoires in COVID-19 (dated by TCRdb to the early 2020s). To prepare the library, the immunoSEQ multiplex PCR assay was applied. TCRdb retrieved this table from immuneACCESS and kept in-frame rearrangements only. Not all clones are present; in checked studies, unresolved V genes account for under half, and no reason is known for the remainder. The table for this sample lists around 190,000 clones; approximately 81% of them were counted only once. In total, the top ten clones hold around 5.2% of the sample. Sequencing was done on a sample of peripheral blood. The source of these receptors is a woman of 80 years or more with acute or convalescent COVID-19.

The J gene is TRBJ1-1, the V gene TRBV6-6; tentatively, D is TRBD1 (6 bases). Germline-derived CDR1 and CDR2 are MNHNY and SVGAGI (reference sequence). V was shortened by 4 bases and J by 2 bases, with 14 bases between the two germline ends. The length of the CDR3 is 15 residues. DNA for the CDR3: TGTGCCAGCAGTTTGGGGACAAGCCTTAACACTGAAGCTTTCTTT. This gives the protein CASSLGTSLNTEAFF.

J is TRBJ2-5 and V is TRBV28; the match to TRBD1 covers 8 bases. This CDR3 has 14 amino acids. Germline CDR1 reads MDHEN; CDR2 reads SYDVKM. V shed 6 bases and J 1 base; nucleotides not matched to a gene: 4. The CDR3 region has the DNA TGTGCCAGCAGCCGGACAGGGAGCCAAGAGACCCAGTACTTC. It encodes CASSRTGSQETQYF.

The chain is built from TRBV5-1 and TRBJ2-3; 13 bases agree with TRBD2. J was trimmed by 3 bases and V by 3 bases; bases with no gene match: 4. Per the germline V gene, CDR1 is SGHRS and CDR2 is YFSETQ. The CDR3 covers 16 residues. In DNA, the CDR3 is TGCGCCAGCAGCTCGAGACTAGCGGGAGGTACAGATACGCAGTATTTT. It specifies CASSSRLAGGTDTQYF.

The rearrangement uses TRBV7-2 and TRBJ1-1; maybe TRBD1 (5 bases). Germline loops: CDR1 SGHTA, CDR2 FQGNSA. CDR3 length: 14 residues. Trimming removed 2 bases at V and 0 bases at J, with 7 bases between. The CDR3 reads CASSLTGLNTEAFF. CDR3 nucleotides: TGTGCCAGCAGCTTAACAGGTTTGAACACTGAAGCTTTCTTT. The entire variable domain, with the rest obtained from reference TRBV7-2 and TRBJ1-1, is as follows: GAGVSQSPSNKVTEKGKDVELRCDPISGHTALYWYRQSLGQGLEFLIYFQGNSAPDKSGLPSDRFSAERTGGSVSTLTIQRTQQEDSAVYLCASSLTGLNTEAFFGQGTRLTVV.

The gene calls are TRBV7-3 and TRBJ2-1, with 7 positions matching TRBD2. The germline V gene has CDR1 SGHTA and CDR2 FQGTGA. The junction had 5 bases not matched to a gene; V was cut back by 2 bases and J by 7 bases. CDR3 length: 14 residues. The CDR3 nucleotides are TGTGCCAGCAGCTTAGGTCGCGGGGGTAATGAGCAGTTCTTC. Translated, it gives CASSLGRGGNEQFF.

The gene calls are TRBV18 and TRBJ1-2; the D gene is possibly TRBD1 (5 bases). CDR1 is KGHSH and CDR2 is LQKENI in the germline V gene. This CDR3 has 16 amino acids. Trimming removed 3 bases from V and 5 bases from J, with 19 bases in between. The CDR3 DNA sequence: TGTGCCAGCTCACCTAGCTCTGTCGACAGTTATTATGGCTACACCTTC. Translation gives CASSPSSVDSYYGYTF.

This clone was seen just once. The genes are TRBV6-5 and TRBJ1-1; a weak D match, TRBD1 (6 bases). The CDR3 length is 15 residues. Per germline, CDR1 MNHEY and CDR2 SVGAGI. With 5 bases removed from V and 1 base from J, the gap between germline ends came to 14 bases. The chain's CDR3 is CASSHPRGANTEAFF. DNA for the CDR3: TGTGCCAGCAGTCACCCCAGGGGTGCGAACACTGAAGCTTTCTTT.

The chain joins TRBV5-1 to TRBJ1-1, with TRBD1 matching 7 bases. J gave up 3 bases and V 1 base, and 0 bases lay outside the gene matches. The CDR3 runs 13 residues. Germline V gives CDR1 SGHRS, CDR2 YFSETQ. CDR3: CASSLTGDTEAFF. The CDR3 bases are TGCGCCAGCAGCTTGACAGGGGACACTGAAGCTTTCTTT.

The V and J genes are TRBV5-6 and TRBJ2-3; 9 bases are a match to TRBD2. J lost 3 bases, V lost 0 bases, and 5 bases had no gene match. Germline V gene data show CDR1 as SGHDT and CDR2 as YYEEEE. The CDR3 loop spans 16 amino acids. This CDR3 reads CASSLVSGSATDTQYF. The CDR3 DNA reads TGTGCCAGCAGCTTGGTTAGCGGGAGTGCTACAGATACGCAGTATTTT.

This chain links TRBV14 with TRBJ1-3; D unclear. Between the trimmed V and J ends, which lost 4 bases and 0 bases, there was a span of 7 bases. The V gene's germline CDR1 is SGHDN and CDR2 FVKESK. The CDR3 extends over 14 amino acids. The CDR3 coding sequence is TGTGCCAGCAGCCTAGCAACCTCTGGAAACACCATATATTTT. It specifies CASSLATSGNTIYF. The full variable domain, its missing parts supplied by reference TRBV14 and TRBJ1-3, is EAGVTQFPSHSVIEKGQTVTLRCDPISGHDNLYWYRRVMGKEIKFLLHFVKESKQDESGMPNNRFLAERTGGTYSTLKVQPAELEDSGVYFCASSLATSGNTIYFGEGSWLTVV.

The chain has TRBV12-3 or TRBV12-4 and TRBJ2-7; 7 bases are shared with TRBD2. This CDR3 contains 12 residues. V trimming: 8 bases; J trimming: 6 bases; junction bases outside the gene matches: 7. Here the CDR3 DNA reads TGTGCCAGCCGGGGACTATCGAGCGAGCAGTACTTC. This codes for CASRGLSSEQYF.

The chain uses TRBV11-3 and TRBJ2-3; D is perhaps TRBD2 (6 bases). V was trimmed by 2 bases and J by 6 bases, leaving 12 bases between them. CDR1 is SGHNT, CDR2 YENEEA, per germline. The CDR3 sequence is 14 residues long. CDR3 residues: CASSLWGRSDTQYF. The CDR3 coding sequence is TGTGCCAGCAGCTTATGGGGGAGGTCGGATACGCAGTATTTT.

V gene TRBV5-4 combines with J gene TRBJ2-7, with 10 positions matching TRBD1. V lost 4 bases to trimming and J lost 5 bases; unmatched junction nucleotides: 9. Looked up from germline, CDR1 is SGHNT and CDR2 is YYREEE (reference sequence). CDR3 length equals 15 residues. The CDR3, as DNA: TGTGCCAGCAGCACCGGGACAGGGGTTTTGAACGAGCAGTACTTC. It translates to CASSTGTGVLNEQYF. Looking up the rest from reference TRBV5-4 and TRBJ2-7 gives the full variable domain: ETGVTQSPTHLIKTRGQQVTLRCSSQSGHNTVSWYQQALGQGPQFIFQYYREEENGRGNFPPRFSGLQFPNYSSELNVNALELDDSALYLCASSTGTGVLNEQYFGPGTRLTVT.

The J gene is TRBJ2-2, the V gene TRBV4-3; 7 bases are a match to TRBD1. This CDR3 is built from 16 residues. Germline assignment: CDR1 LGHNA and CDR2 YSLEER. V shed 1 base and J 9 bases; nucleotides not matched to a gene: 11. The CDR3 is CASSQVGDRAHRELFF. The CDR3 nucleotides are TGCGCCAGCAGCCAAGTAGGGGACAGAGCCCACCGGGAGCTGTTTTTT.

The CDR3 here is CASSQRGTGQETQYF. In DNA form, the CDR3 reads TGTGCCAGCAGCCAGAGGGGGACAGGCCAAGAGACCCAGTACTTC. The V call is TRBV14, the J call TRBJ2-5; 8 bases agree with TRBD1. There are 15 residues in the CDR3. Looked up from germline, CDR1 is SGHDN and CDR2 is FVKESK. Unmatched junction bases numbered 4, after V lost 3 bases and J lost 1 base. Supplemented by reference TRBV14 and TRBJ2-5, the full variable domain reads EAGVTQFPSHSVIEKGQTVTLRCDPISGHDNLYWYRRVMGKEIKFLLHFVKESKQDESGMPNNRFLAERTGGTYSTLKVQPAELEDSGVYFCASSQRGTGQETQYFGPGTRLLVL.

The rearrangement uses TRBV7-2 and TRBJ2-1; D may correspond to TRBD1 or TRBD2 (6 bases each). V was trimmed by 5 bases and J by 4 bases, leaving 18 bases between them. Germline V gives CDR1 SGHTA, CDR2 FQGNSA. The CDR3 runs 16 residues. This CDR3 is CASSLGGLLPYNEQFF. DNA of the CDR3: TGTGCCAGCAGCCTAGGGGGACTTCTACCTTACAATGAGCAGTTCTTC.

This chain uses TRBV6-5 with TRBJ2-7; TRBD1 aligns across 9 bases. CDR3 length: 14 amino acids. After removal of 4 bases from V and 1 base from J, the junction contained 2 bases not matched to a gene. Germline CDR1 and CDR2: MNHEY and SVGAGI. The CDR3 region has the DNA TGTGCCAGCAGTTCTGACAGGGGGTCCTACGAGCAGTACTTC. Its protein product is CASSSDRGSYEQYF.

The J gene is TRBJ1-1, the V gene TRBV28; D is ambiguous. The CDR3 runs to 13 residues. Germline V gives CDR1 MDHEN, CDR2 SYDVKM. V was cut by 7 bases and J by 1 base, with 10 bases left in between. The CDR3 loop is CASNRGGNTEAFF. The CDR3 DNA sequence: TGTGCCAGCAACCGCGGAGGGAACACTGAAGCTTTCTTT.

The rearrangement links TRBV6-4 to TRBJ2-7; 7 bases align to TRBD1. The trim removed 2 bases at V and 4 bases at J, leaving 8 bases unmatched. The CDR3 spans 15 residues. The germline V gene has CDR1 MRHNA and CDR2 SNTAGT. CDR3 amino acids: CASSDQQGCLYEQYF. In DNA form, the CDR3 reads TGTGCCAGCAGTGACCAACAGGGGTGTTTATACGAGCAGTACTTC.